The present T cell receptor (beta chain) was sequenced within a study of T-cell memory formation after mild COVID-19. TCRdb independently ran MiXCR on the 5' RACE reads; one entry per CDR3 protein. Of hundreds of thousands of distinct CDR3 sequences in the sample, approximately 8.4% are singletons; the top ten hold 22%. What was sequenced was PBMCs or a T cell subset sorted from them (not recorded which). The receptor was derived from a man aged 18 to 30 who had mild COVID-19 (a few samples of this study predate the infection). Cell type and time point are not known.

In DNA form, the CDR3 reads TGTGCCAGCGCGTCAGGGACAGAGACCCAGTACTTC. Amino acids: CASASGTETQYF. The chain carries TRBV7-9 and TRBJ2-5; D could derive from TRBD1 or TRBD2 (5 bases each). The CDR3 length is 12 residues. Germline loops: CDR1 SEHNR, CDR2 FQNEAQ (reference sequence). Between the trimmed V and J ends, which lost 8 bases and 4 bases, there was a span of 11 bases. Full variable domain (missing parts from reference TRBV7-9 and TRBJ2-5): DTGVSQNPRHKITKRGQNVTFRCDPISEHNRLYWYRQTLGQGPEFLTYFQNEAQLEKSRLLSDRFSAERPKGSFSTLEIQRTEQGDSAMYLCASASGTETQYFGPGTRLLVL.